This is a list of T cell receptor beta chains from one sample in a study of Graves' ophthalmopathy and Graves' hyperthyroidism. TCRdb reprocessed the multiplex PCR reads with MiXCR, giving one entry per CDR3 protein. This table holds roughly 1.1 million distinct CDR3 sequences, roughly 35% found once. Sequenced sample: peripheral blood or thyroid tissue (not recorded which). The receptors originated from an adult man with Graves' hyperthyroidism. CDR3s include the opening cysteine and the closing phenylalanine or tryptophan. Each record gives: CDR3 DNA, CDR3 protein, D gene, J gene, V gene, clone size, CDR3 length. The D gene is left open where the match is weak. The size of a clone is reported for some rows only, either as once, few or many, or as a class for expanded clones.

TGTGCCAGCAGTTACAGCGTACACAGCTCTGGAAACACCATATATTTT CASSYSVHSSGNTIYF - TRBJ1-3 TRBV6-5 many 16
TGTGCCAGCAGTTACTCGGGGGAGTATCAGCCCCAGCATTTT CASSYSGEYQPQHF - TRBJ1-5 TRBV6-5 few 14
TGTGCCAGCAGCGGATACAGCGACGAGCAGTACTTC CASSGYSDEQYF - TRBJ2-7 TRBV11-2 many 12
TGTGCCAGCAGGACAACCGGCAGTGAAAAACTGTTTTTT CASRTTGSEKLFF - TRBJ1-4 TRBV6-5 few 13
TGTGCCAGCAGCTCTAGGAGTCAGGGCGGCTTTGGCTACACCTTC CASSSRSQGGFGYTF - TRBJ1-2 TRBV7-2 many 15
TGTGCCAGCAGCTTGAGAGGGGCCCCCTATGGCTACACCTTC CASSLRGAPYGYTF - TRBJ1-2 TRBV5-4 - 14
TGCGCCAGCAGCCAAGATACTGGCACTGAAGCTTTCTTT CASSQDTGTEAFF - TRBJ1-1 TRBV4-3 many 13
TGCAGCGTAGATGTAAGCGGGGGGGCCTACGAGCAGTACTTC CSVDVSGGAYEQYF TRBD2 TRBJ2-7 TRBV29-1 - 14
TGTGCCATCAGACGACAGGGTAGCAATCAGCCCCAGCATTTT CAIRRQGSNQPQHF TRBD1 TRBJ1-5 TRBV10-3 - 14
TGTGCCAGCAGCTACGAACCGAAGTCTCCTGGCGAGCAGTACTTC CASSYEPKSPGEQYF - TRBJ2-7 TRBV9 - 15